This T cell receptor (beta chain) was sequenced for a study of identical twins. Study results and caveats: Insertions were reduced in abundant cord blood beta clonotypes but not in memory repertoires. Models underestimated TCR alpha sharing (out-of-frame) in monozygotic twins.

In TCRdb, the 5' RACE reads were re-called with MiXCR into one record per CDR3 protein. The data show roughly 770,000 distinct CDR3 sequences, about 20% seen once. Regarding this clonotype: Its antigen remains unidentified.

CDR3 length: 12 amino acids. Trimming stripped 4 bases from V and 6 bases from J, with 10 bases between. Per the germline V gene, CDR1 is SGHRS and CDR2 is YFSETQ. This sample also appeared in a second study, on T cells expressing NK-cell markers. As reported in that work: The TCR beta repertoires were obtained from sorted CD3+CD56+NKG2C+, CD3+CD56+NKG2C- and CD3+CD56-NKG2C+ T cells. Restricting sorting to alpha-beta TCR T cells was achieved in several experiments by an anti-gamma-delta TCR antibody.

The source material was PBMCs. This TCR was recovered from a woman in her late teens or twenties in good health. This chain joins TRBV5-1 and TRBJ1-2, with D perhaps matching TRBD1 (5 bases). CDR3 in amino acids: CASSALTDGYTF. CDR3 in DNA: TGCGCCAGCAGCGCCTTGACAGATGGCTACACCTTC.